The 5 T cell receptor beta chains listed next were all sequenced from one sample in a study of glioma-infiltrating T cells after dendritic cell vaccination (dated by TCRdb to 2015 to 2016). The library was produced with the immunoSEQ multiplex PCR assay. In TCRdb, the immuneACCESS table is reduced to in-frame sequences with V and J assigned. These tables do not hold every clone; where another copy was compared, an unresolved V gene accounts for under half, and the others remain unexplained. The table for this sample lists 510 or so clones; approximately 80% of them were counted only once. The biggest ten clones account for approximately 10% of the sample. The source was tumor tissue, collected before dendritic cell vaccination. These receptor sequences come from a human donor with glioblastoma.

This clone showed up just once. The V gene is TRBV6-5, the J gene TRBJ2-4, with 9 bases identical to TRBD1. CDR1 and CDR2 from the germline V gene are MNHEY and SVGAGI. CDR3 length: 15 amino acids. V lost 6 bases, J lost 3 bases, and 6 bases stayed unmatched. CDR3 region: CASSRTGVLKNIQYF. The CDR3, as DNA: TGTGCCAGCAGCCGGACAGGGGTCCTCAAAAACATTCAGTACTTC.

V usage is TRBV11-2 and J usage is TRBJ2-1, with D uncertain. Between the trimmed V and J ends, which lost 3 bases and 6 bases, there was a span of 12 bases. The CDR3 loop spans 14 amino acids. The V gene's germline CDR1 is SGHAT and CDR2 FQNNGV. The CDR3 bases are TGTGCCAGCAGCTTTTGGGCCAGCAGCAATGAGCAGTTCTTC. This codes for CASSFWASSNEQFF.

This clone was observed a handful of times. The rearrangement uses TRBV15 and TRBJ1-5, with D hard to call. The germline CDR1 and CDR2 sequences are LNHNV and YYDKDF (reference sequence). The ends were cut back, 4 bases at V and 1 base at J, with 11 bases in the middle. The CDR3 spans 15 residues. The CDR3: CATSMGGSSNQPQHF. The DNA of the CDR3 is TGTGCCACCAGCATGGGAGGGTCGAGCAATCAGCCCCAGCATTTT.

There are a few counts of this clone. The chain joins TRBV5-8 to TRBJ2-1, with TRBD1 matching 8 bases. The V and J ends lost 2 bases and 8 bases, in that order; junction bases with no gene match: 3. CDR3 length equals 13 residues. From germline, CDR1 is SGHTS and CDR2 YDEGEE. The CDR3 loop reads CASSLQGGDEQFF. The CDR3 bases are TGTGCCAGCAGCTTACAGGGGGGCGATGAGCAGTTCTTC.

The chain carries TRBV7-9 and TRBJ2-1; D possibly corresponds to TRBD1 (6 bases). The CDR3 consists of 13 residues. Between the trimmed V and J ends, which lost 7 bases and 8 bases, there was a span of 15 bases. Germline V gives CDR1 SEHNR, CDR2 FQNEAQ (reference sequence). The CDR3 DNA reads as TGTGCCAGCATGGCAGGGGCCGGGGATGAGCAGTTCTTC. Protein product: CASMAGAGDEQFF.